This T cell receptor (beta chain) was observed in a study of blood T cell repertoires in COVID-19. About the study: The cDNA or gDNA used as material had been derived from T cells, B-cell-depleted T cells, or PBMCs.

Measured with immunoSEQ multiplex PCR; TCRdb has only the in-frame clones, and not every one. The data hold almost 35,000 clones, with 80% to 90% observed a single time. The V end was cut by 7 bases, the J end by 10 bases, with 26 bases between. Germline CDR1 reads MNHEY; CDR2 reads SMNVEV (reference sequence). The CDR3 covers 17 residues. The receptor was isolated from a man aged 60 to 75 with active COVID-19. This chain joins TRBV27 and TRBJ1-6, with a tentative D call TRBD1 (5 bases). Source material: peripheral blood. This CDR3 is CASNPRGDLRGRSPLHF. CDR3 nucleotides: TGTGCCAGCAACCCACGGGGGGACCTCCGAGGACGATCACCCCTCCACTTT.